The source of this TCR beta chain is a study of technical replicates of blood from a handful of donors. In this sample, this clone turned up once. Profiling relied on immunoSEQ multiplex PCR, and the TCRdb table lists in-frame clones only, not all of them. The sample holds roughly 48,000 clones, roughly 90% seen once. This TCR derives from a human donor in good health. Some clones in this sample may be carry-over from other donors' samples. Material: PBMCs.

CDR3 DNA sequence: TGTGCCAGCAGCTTGTGGGGGACTGGAGCGGAGACCCAGTACTTC. Translated, it gives CASSLWGTGAETQYF. This sequence joins TRBV7-9 and TRBJ2-5; a weak D match, TRBD2 (6 bases). Trimming removed 3 bases at V and 5 bases at J, with 16 bases between. Germline CDR1 SEHNR, CDR2 FQNEAQ (reference sequence). This CDR3 region has 15 residues.